A single T cell receptor beta chain is shown here with its context. No cognate antigen has been identified for it. The record has no base qualities; no much larger clone is one base away. The data belong to a study of blood T cell repertoires in COVID-19 (dated by TCRdb to 2020 to 2022). Regarding the complete study: The collaborator samples originated in the United States, Italy and Spain and spanned the acute and convalescent phases of COVID-19. The material from the prospective study consisted of cDNA or gDNA derived from T cells, B-cell-depleted T cells, or PBMCs. Deeply sampled blood TCRbeta repertoires from subjects exposed to, actively infected with, or recovered from COVID-19 were included in the dataset. The repertoires were released in a freely available public database meant as a resource for research on the immune response to SARS-CoV-2. Samples were obtained from the ongoing ImmuneRACE study (first 160 participants) and from over 1,000 subjects provided by 6 global collaborators. Nearly every sample came with metadata listing a de-identified subject ID, COVID-19 status, age in years and sex. Where HLA class I and class II types were available, the types were taken from metadata supplied by the sample provider, not from assay-based typing.

Whole blood was collected in K2EDTA tubes by collaborating institutions according to the institutions' own protocols. For TCRbeta analysis, collaborators shipped samples as frozen whole blood, isolated PBMCs, or DNA extracted from either of those sample types. Beyond this particular receptor, the publication reports: Clinical and demographic metadata were provided uncurated, with the amount varying by source and participant.

TCRbeta CDR3 regions were amplified from genomic DNA by means of the immunoSEQ Assay, a bias-controlled multiplex PCR. Per the source publication's procedure: Within the assay, amplification of reference gene primers was used to estimate how many nucleated cells each sample contained. To quantify the absolute abundance of each unique TCRbeta CDR3 rearrangement, sequence reads were collapsed and filtered. Productive Simpson clonality was computed per sample as the square root of Simpson's diversity index over productive rearrangements. This immuneACCESS table, as held by TCRdb, lists in-frame sequences with V and J called but not all clones. Of the missing ones, under half trace to an unresolved V gene in checked studies; the others have no known cause. That table supplies the V and J calls and clone size; D and trimming were determined from the DNA. Within this sample are fewer than 80,000 clones, with roughly 89% of them counted one time only. The ten largest clones add up to about 5% of the sample.

The CDR3 goes from the cysteine to the phenylalanine over 14 residues. Solely the CDR3 DNA is kept, with 42 bases framed from the first base. CDR1 SGHRS and CDR2 YFSETQ are derived from the germline V gene. Trimming takes 2 bases from V and 2 bases from J, and the germline ends sit 8 bases apart. The rearrangement combines TRBV5-1 with TRBJ1-3; the best D guess is TRBD1, with 6 bases matching. The receptor comes from a woman aged 45-59 years with active COVID-19. Sequencing was carried out using peripheral blood. The CDR3 loop reads CASSLRTAGNTIYF. The bases read TGCGCCAGCAGCTTAAGGACAGCTGGAAACACCATATATTTT. The full variable domain, completed from the reference TRBV5-1 and TRBJ1-3 proteins outside the CDR3, reads KAGVTQTPRYLIKTRGQQVTLSCSPISGHRSVSWYQQTPGQGLQFLFEYFSETQRNKGNFPGRFSGRQFSNSRSEMNVSTLELGDSALYLCASSLRTAGNTIYFGEGSWLTVV.